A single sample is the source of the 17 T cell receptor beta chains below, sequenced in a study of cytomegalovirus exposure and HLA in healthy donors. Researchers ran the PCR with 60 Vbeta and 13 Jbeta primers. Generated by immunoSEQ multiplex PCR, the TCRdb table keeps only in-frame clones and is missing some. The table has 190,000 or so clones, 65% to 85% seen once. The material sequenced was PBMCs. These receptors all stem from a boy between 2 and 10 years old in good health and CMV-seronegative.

The CDR3 sequence: CASSSALGGRTEAFF. The DNA for the CDR3 is TGTGCCAGCAGCTCGGCCTTGGGGGGGCGCACTGAAGCTTTCTTT. The chain employs TRBV5-4 and TRBJ1-1; a possible D gene is TRBD1 (6 bases). This CDR3 contains 15 residues. Germline CDR1 is SGHNT and CDR2 is YYREEE (reference sequence). The V and J ends lost 3 bases and 4 bases respectively, with 16 bases between them.

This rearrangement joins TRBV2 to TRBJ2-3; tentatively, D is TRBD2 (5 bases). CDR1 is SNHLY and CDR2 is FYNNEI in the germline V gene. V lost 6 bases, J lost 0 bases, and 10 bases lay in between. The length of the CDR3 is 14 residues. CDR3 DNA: TGTGCCAGCAGAGGACCGGGAAGCACAGATACGCAGTATTTT. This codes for CASRGPGSTDTQYF. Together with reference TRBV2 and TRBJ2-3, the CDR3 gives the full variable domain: EPEVTQTPSHQVTQMGQEVILRCVPISNHLYFYWYRQILGQKVEFLVSFYNNEISEKSEIFDDQFSVERPDGSNFTLKIRSTKLEDSAMYFCASRGPGSTDTQYFGPGTRLTVL.

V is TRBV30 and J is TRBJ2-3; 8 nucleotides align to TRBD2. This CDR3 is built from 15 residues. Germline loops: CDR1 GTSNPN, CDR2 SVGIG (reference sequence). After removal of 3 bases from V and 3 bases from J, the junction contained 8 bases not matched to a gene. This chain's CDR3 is CAWRGDSGATDTQYF. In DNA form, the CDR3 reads TGTGCCTGGAGAGGAGATAGCGGGGCGACAGATACGCAGTATTTT.

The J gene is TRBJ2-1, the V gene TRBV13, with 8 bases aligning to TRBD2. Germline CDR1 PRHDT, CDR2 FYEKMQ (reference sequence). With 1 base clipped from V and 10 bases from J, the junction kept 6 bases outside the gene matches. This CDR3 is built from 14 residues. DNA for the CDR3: TGTGCCAGCAGCTTAGCGGGGGGGCCGGACGAGCAGTTCTTC. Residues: CASSLAGGPDEQFF.

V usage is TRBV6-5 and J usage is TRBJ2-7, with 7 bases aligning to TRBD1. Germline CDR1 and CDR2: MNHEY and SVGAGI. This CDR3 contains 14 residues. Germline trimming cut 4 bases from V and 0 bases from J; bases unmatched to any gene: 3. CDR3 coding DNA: TGTGCCAGCAGTTCCCGGGACAGCTCCTACGAGCAGTACTTC. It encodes CASSSRDSSYEQYF.

The CDR3 DNA is TGTGCCAGTAGTATGTCGTGGCGGGTATCCACAGATACGCAGCATTTT. Its translation is CASSMSWRVSTDTQHF. The rearrangement links TRBV19 to TRBJ2-3; D is unresolved. The closer fit of TRBJ1-5 to the DNA end suggests the J call may be wrong. Germline V lookup: CDR1 LNHDA, CDR2 SQIVND (reference sequence). This CDR3 has 16 residues.

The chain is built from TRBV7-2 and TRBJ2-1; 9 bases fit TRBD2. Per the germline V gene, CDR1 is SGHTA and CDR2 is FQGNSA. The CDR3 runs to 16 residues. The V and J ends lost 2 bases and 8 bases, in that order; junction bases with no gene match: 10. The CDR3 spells CASSLYWRGGRDEQFF. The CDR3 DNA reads TGTGCCAGCAGCTTATACTGGCGGGGGGGCCGGGATGAGCAGTTCTTC.

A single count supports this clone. The CDR3 region is CASSSRTGTYEQYF. The DNA of the CDR3 is TGTGCCAGCAGCTCCCGGACAGGGACCTACGAGCAGTACTTC. The chain has TRBV7-9 and TRBJ2-5; 8 positions match TRBD1. The DNA matches TRBJ2-7 better at its end, which makes the J call doubtful. This CDR3 region has 14 residues. Germline CDR1 reads SEHNR; CDR2 reads FQNEAQ (reference sequence).

The CDR3 spells CASSVGPSSYNSPLHF. The CDR3 bases are TGTGCCAGCAGCGTAGGCCCTAGCTCCTATAATTCACCCCTCCACTTT. V is TRBV9 and J is TRBJ1-6; D remains ambiguous. Germline CDR1 reads SGDLS; CDR2 reads YYNGEE. V shed 0 bases and J shed 0 bases, with 7 bases lying between them. The CDR3 loop spans 16 amino acids.

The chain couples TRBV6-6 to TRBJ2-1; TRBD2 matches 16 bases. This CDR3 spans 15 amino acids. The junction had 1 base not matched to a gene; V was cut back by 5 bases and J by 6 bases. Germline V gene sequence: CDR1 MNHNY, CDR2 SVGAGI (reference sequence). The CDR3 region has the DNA TGTGCCAGCAGTGGGACTAGCGGGGGGGCCAATGAGCAGTTCTTC. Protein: CASSGTSGGANEQFF.

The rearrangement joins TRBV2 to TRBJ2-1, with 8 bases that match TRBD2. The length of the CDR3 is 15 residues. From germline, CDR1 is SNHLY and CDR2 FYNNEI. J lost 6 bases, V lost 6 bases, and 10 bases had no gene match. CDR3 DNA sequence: TGTGCCAGCAGGGGGATGCGGGGGGCGGTCAATGAGCAGTTCTTC. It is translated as CASRGMRGAVNEQFF.

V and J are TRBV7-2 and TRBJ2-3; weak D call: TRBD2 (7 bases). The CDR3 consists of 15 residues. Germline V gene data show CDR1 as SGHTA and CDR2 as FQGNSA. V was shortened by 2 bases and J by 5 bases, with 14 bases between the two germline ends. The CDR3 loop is CASSLLGGALDTQYF. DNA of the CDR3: TGTGCCAGCAGCTTATTAGGGGGGGCCCTAGATACGCAGTATTTT.

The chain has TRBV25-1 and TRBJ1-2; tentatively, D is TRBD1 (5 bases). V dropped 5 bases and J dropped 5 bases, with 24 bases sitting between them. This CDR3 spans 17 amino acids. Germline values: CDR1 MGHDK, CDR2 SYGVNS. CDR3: CASSHLGGASLEYGYTF. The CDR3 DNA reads TGTGCCAGCAGTCACTTGGGAGGGGCCTCTTTGGAATATGGCTACACCTTC.

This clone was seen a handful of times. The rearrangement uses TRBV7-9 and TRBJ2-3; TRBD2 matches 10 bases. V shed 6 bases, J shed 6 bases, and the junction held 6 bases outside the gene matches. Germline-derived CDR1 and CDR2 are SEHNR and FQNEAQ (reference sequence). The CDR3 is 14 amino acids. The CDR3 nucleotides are TGTGCCAGCAGGCCAACTAGCGGGGAGGATACGCAGTATTTT. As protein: CASRPTSGEDTQYF.

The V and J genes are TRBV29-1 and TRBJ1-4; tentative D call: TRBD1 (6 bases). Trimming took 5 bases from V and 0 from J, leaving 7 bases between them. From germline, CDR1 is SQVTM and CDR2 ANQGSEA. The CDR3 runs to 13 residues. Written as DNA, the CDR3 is TGCAGCGTTCGGACAGCAACTAATGAAAAACTGTTTTTT. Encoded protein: CSVRTATNEKLFF.

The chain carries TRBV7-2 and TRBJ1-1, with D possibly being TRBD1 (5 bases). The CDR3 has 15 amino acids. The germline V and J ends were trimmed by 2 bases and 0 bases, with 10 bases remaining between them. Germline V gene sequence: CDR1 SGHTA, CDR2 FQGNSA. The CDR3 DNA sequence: TGTGCCAGCAGCTTAAAGTCAGGGTTGAACACTGAAGCTTTCTTT. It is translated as CASSLKSGLNTEAFF.

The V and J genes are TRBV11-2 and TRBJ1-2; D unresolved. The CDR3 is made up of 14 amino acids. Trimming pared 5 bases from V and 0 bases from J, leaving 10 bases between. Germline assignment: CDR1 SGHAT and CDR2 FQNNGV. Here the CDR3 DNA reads TGTGCCAGCAGCAGAGGGAAAACTAACTATGGCTACACCTTC. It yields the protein CASSRGKTNYGYTF.